What follows are 7 T cell receptor beta chains derived from one specimen sequenced in a study of graft-versus-host responses after intestinal transplantation. These TCRs' antigens remain unknown. Measured with immunoSEQ multiplex PCR; TCRdb has only the in-frame clones, and not every one. The sample has approximately 85,000 clones, approximately 89% seen once. The sequences come from unstimulated CD8+ T cells sorted from spleen or lymph node cells, collected before transplant. These receptors were taken from a human donor who was the organ donor for an intestinal transplant.

The J gene is TRBJ2-1, the V gene TRBV7-9, with TRBD1 matching over 7 bases. V shed 6 bases and J 3 bases; nucleotides not matched to a gene: 2. From germline, CDR1 is SEHNR and CDR2 FQNEAQ (reference sequence). This CDR3 has 13 amino acids. CDR3 sequence (DNA): TGTGCCAGCAGACGACAGGGCTACAATGAGCAGTTCTTC. Amino acid sequence: CASRRQGYNEQFF.

For the CDR3, the DNA is TGTGCCAGCAGCTTGGGTCTAGCGGGAGGCAGTGAGCAGTTCTTC. Its protein is CASSLGLAGGSEQFF. This rearrangement joins TRBV5-4 to TRBJ2-1, with 11 bases lining up with TRBD2. Germline V gene data show CDR1 as SGHNT and CDR2 as YYREEE (reference sequence). With 0 bases clipped from V and 9 bases from J, the junction kept 5 bases outside the gene matches. The CDR3 totals 15 residues.

J is TRBJ2-7 and V is TRBV4-1, with 15 nucleotides matching TRBD2. The length of the CDR3 is 18 residues. The germline V gene has CDR1 MGHRA and CDR2 YSYEKL. V was pared by 1 base and J by 3 bases, with 7 bases of the junction left unmatched. The CDR3 sequence is CASSQVVGTSGGFYEQYF. CDR3 nucleotide sequence: TGCGCCAGCAGCCAAGTAGTAGGGACTAGCGGGGGGTTCTACGAGCAGTACTTC.

The chain joins TRBV6-5 to TRBJ2-1; D is possibly TRBD1 (6 bases). CDR3 length: 13 amino acids. The V and J ends lost 6 bases and 2 bases respectively, with 8 bases between them. Germline V gives CDR1 MNHEY, CDR2 SVGAGI. This CDR3 is CASRQGTYNEQFF. The CDR3 DNA reads as TGTGCCAGCAGACAGGGAACCTACAATGAGCAGTTCTTC.

The rearrangement links TRBV15 to TRBJ2-1; TRBD1 matches at 7 bases. Trimming at V came to 1 base and at J to 5 bases, leaving 5 bases not matched to a gene. Germline V lookup: CDR1 LNHNV, CDR2 YYDKDF (reference sequence). The CDR3 is 15 amino acids. The CDR3 bases are TGTGCCACCAGCAGAGGACAGGGCCCGCACAATGAGCAGTTCTTC. Its translation is CATSRGQGPHNEQFF.

This clone was counted a single time. The V and J genes are TRBV11-2 and TRBJ1-6; the D is unclear. Between the trimmed V and J ends, which lost 0 bases and 7 bases, there was a span of 10 bases. The germline V gene has CDR1 SGHAT and CDR2 FQNNGV. The CDR3 length is 15 residues. The chain's CDR3 is CASSLEAVVNSPLHF. The DNA for the CDR3 is TGTGCCAGCAGCTTAGAAGCAGTGGTGAATTCACCCCTCCACTTT.

Here the CDR3 reads CSVERWIWGGTEAFF. The CDR3, as DNA: TGCAGCGTTGAAAGGTGGATCTGGGGGGGTACTGAAGCTTTCTTT. V usage is TRBV29-1 and J usage is TRBJ1-1; maybe TRBD1 (5 bases). Looked up from germline, CDR1 is SQVTM and CDR2 is ANQGSEA. The CDR3 extends over 15 amino acids. V shed 2 bases and J shed 5 bases, with 18 bases lying between them.